The rows below give T cell receptor beta chains drawn from one sample of a study of blood T cells in healthy people across ages. TCRdb reprocessed the 5' RACE reads with MiXCR, giving one entry per CDR3 protein. This table holds 550,000 to 700,000 distinct CDR3 sequences, 25% to 30% found once. Sequenced sample: blood. All receptors derive from a woman in her 70s in good health. Each CDR3 is given with its conserved first and last residue. The D gene is left open where the match is weak. Size tells how often a clone was seen (once, few, many) or the class of an expanded clone, and some rows leave it out.

abundance	v_gene	j_gene	d_gene	CDR3nt	CDR3aa
few	TRBV20-1	TRBJ2-5	-	TGCAGTGCTAAGCACGGTGTCCAAGAGACCCAGTACTTC	CSAKHGVQETQYF
-	TRBV3-1	TRBJ2-4	TRBD1	TGTGCCAGCAGCCGACAGGGGGCGACCAAAAACATTCAGTACTTC	CASSRQGATKNIQYF
few	TRBV7-9	TRBJ1-2	-	TGTGCCAGCAGCTTAAATAATCGGGGAGCTGGCTACACCTTC	CASSLNNRGAGYTF
-	TRBV15	TRBJ2-7	-	TGTGCCACCAGCAGGGGGGCGGGGAGGGAGCAGTACTTC	CATSRGAGREQYF
-	TRBV10-3	TRBJ1-2	TRBD1	TGTGCCATCAGTGTACCGGGACAGTTGCGCTATGGCTACACCTTC	CAISVPGQLRYGYTF
-	TRBV12-3/TRBV12-4	TRBJ1-2	-	TGTGCCAGCAGATTAAACTCTGCACGGGGCTACACCTTC	CASRLNSARGYTF
-	TRBV28	TRBJ1-1	TRBD1	TGTGCCAGCAGTTTATTTAGACAGGGAAAAACTGAAGCTTTCTTT	CASSLFRQGKTEAFF
-	TRBV20-1	TRBJ2-1	-	TGCAGTGCTAGAGTGACAGGTTCCTACAATGAGCAGTTCTTC	CSARVTGSYNEQFF
-	TRBV7-6	TRBJ1-6	-	TGTGCCAGCAGCTTAGGTCGGGGCACCTATAATTCACCCCTCCACTTT	CASSLGRGTYNSPLHF
few	TRBV20-1	TRBJ2-4	TRBD1	TGCAGTGCTAGTCGGTCGGCAGGGGGCACGTTAGCCAAAAACATTCAGTACTTC	CSASRSAGGTLAKNIQYF
-	TRBV18	TRBJ1-5	TRBD1	TGTGCCAGCTCAGGGACAGGGGGCAACAATCAGCCTCAGCATTTT	CASSGTGGNNQPQHF
-	TRBV7-8	TRBJ2-1	TRBD2	TGTGCCAGCAGCGTGATTAGCGGGGGGGCGGGCAATGAGCAGTTCTTC	CASSVISGGAGNEQFF
-	TRBV29-1	TRBJ2-7	TRBD2	TGCAGCGTTGAAGGCCAGCGGGGGTTGGGGGAGCAGTACTTC	CSVEGQRGLGEQYF
-	TRBV7-3	TRBJ2-3	-	TGTGCCAGCAGCTTACAGGGTTTTAGCACAGATACGCAGTATTTT	CASSLQGFSTDTQYF
few	TRBV19	TRBJ2-7	-	TGTGCCAGTAGTATGGGGCAGGTCGGGTACGAGCAGTACTTC	CASSMGQVGYEQYF
few	TRBV19	TRBJ2-5	TRBD1	TGTGCCAGTAGTAGACGGACAGGTCTGGGAGAGACCCAGTACTTC	CASSRRTGLGETQYF
few	TRBV2	TRBJ1-2	-	TGTGCCAGCAGTGATATAGTACATGGCTACACCTTC	CASSDIVHGYTF
few	TRBV10-3	TRBJ2-5	-	TGTGCCATCAGTGATTGGGGGGTTAACAGTGAGCAGCTCTTC	CAISDWGVNSEQLF
few	TRBV30	TRBJ2-7	-	TGTGCCTGGAGTGTACGGGTCGAGAGCTACGAGCAGTACTTC	CAWSVRVESYEQYF